This T cell receptor beta chain was observed in a study of tumor-infiltrating lymphocytes in primary liver carcinoma (TCRdb year 2017). Regarding the complete study: The five patients, three men and two women aged 30 to 69 years, had hepatocellular carcinoma (four) or combined HCC and intrahepatic cholangiocarcinoma (one). The five patients had tumors staged T1-T3 N0M0, with maximum diameters ranging from 4.2 to 10 cm. Each sample produced about 3.65 to 7.13 million productive TCRbeta reads, and read depth showed no significant difference between tissue types. The study combined TCRbeta repertoire sequencing, expression microarrays and whole-exome sequencing across five regions of each liver tumor, with adjacent normal tissue and blood. TCRbeta repertoire sequencing covered 35 specimens from 5 patients: around 25 tumor regions, 5 adjacent noncancerous liver tissues and 5 peripheral blood samples. The 25 tumor region samples were profiled with Agilent mRNA microarrays so that TCRbeta repertoire diversity could be related to the local molecular phenotype. Technical replicate repertoires showed high reproducibility, with mean shared-clone rates near 0.89 and correlation coefficients above 0.95. The research as a whole found: Only 4 or 5 patients were included in the study, and the authors note that the findings should be validated in a larger study. Consistent with antigen-driven expansion, pairs of tumor regions showed higher repertoire overlap (mean about 36%) than either tumor-adjacent pairs (around 17%) or tumor-blood pairs (around 14%). Compared with blood, tumors had a significantly larger share of the repertoire taken up by the top 250 clones (p = 0.039). Because only the TCR beta chain was sequenced and unpaired alpha chains were not captured, true repertoire diversity is likely underestimated. Because the samples were bulk and unsorted, CD4+ and CD8+ T cell repertoires could not be compared. Only about 8-24% of top clones were present in all five regions of a tumor, suggesting spatial heterogeneity of tumor-infiltrating T cells.

Trimming takes 3 bases from V and 5 bases from J, and the germline ends sit 14 bases apart. Taken from the germline V gene, the CDR1 and CDR2 loops are SGHRS and YFSETQ. The CDR3 goes from the cysteine to the phenylalanine over 14 residues. Only the CDR3 DNA is retained, 42 bases long and in frame from the first base. Total RNA and DNA were co-extracted from around 18-30 mg of bulk tissue with the AllPrep DNA/RNA mini kit, without cell sorting. Four to six patients with histopathologically diagnosed primary liver carcinoma underwent surgical resection in China between November 2015 and March 2016. Chronic HBV infection was present in the patients, and the patients were treatment-naive at sampling. Each tumor was sampled at five spatially separated regions: the superior, inferior, left-lateral and right-lateral poles and the tumor centre. Histological examination found more than 80% viable tumor cells in every tumor sample. Fresh tumor and adjacent tissue pieces were bisected, with one half stored in RNAlater at -80 degrees C and the other half sent for histology.

Starting from approximately 500 ng total RNA, TCRbeta-specific cDNA was produced by reverse transcription with a constant-region primer and ProtoScript II reverse transcriptase. The TCRbeta libraries were prepared through three rounds of nested multiplex PCR following a slightly modified ARM-PCR procedure. Each of the first two PCR rounds ran for roughly 9 cycles using multiplex TRBV1-TRBV30 forward primers together with a Cbeta reverse primer. Sample barcodes and Illumina adapters were added in a final 25-cycle PCR using Deep VentR polymerase. Before sequencing, amplicons between 200 and 500 bp were purified from gel using a QIAquick gel extraction kit. TCRbeta amplicons were sequenced on an Illumina HiSeq 2500 with 250-bp paired-end reads. As for how the authors treated the data: Reads were quality-trimmed with Trimmomatic v0.33, and paired reads were merged with FLASH v1.2.11 to recover full CDR3 sequences. V, D and J germline segments were assigned to the rearranged TCRbeta sequences using MiGEC v1.2.1b. Clonotype statistics and Shannon-Wiener diversity indices were computed with VDJtools v1.0.0. To cut down on sampling bias, every analysis after diversity analysis relied on just the 250 most abundant clonotypes from each sample. TCRdb took the public reads, trimmed them with fastp at Q25, ran MiXCR for clone calling and kept in-frame beta chains. Rows with one shared CDR3 protein collapse into an entry with the most common genes and DNA. The V and J calls, along with clone size, are taken from TCRdb and not from the paper's own processing. The sample table shows 120,000 or so distinct CDR3 sequences, and roughly 69% are seen once. The top ten constitute roughly a tenth of the sample.

On this clonotype itself: This clone's antigen is unknown. Nothing much larger sits one base from this clone, and base qualities are not available.

Specimen: liver tumor tissue from sampling region 1. Read against the paper, the sample's cell subset or site label means: tumor region T1, superior pole. This sequence originates from a woman aged 55-69 years with primary liver carcinoma and hepatitis B virus infection. The chain uses TRBV5-1 and TRBJ2-5, with the D gene not clear enough to name. CDR3 sequence: CASSSRYQGETQYF. The bases read TGCGCCAGCAGCTCCCGTTATCAAGGCGAGACCCAGTACTTC.